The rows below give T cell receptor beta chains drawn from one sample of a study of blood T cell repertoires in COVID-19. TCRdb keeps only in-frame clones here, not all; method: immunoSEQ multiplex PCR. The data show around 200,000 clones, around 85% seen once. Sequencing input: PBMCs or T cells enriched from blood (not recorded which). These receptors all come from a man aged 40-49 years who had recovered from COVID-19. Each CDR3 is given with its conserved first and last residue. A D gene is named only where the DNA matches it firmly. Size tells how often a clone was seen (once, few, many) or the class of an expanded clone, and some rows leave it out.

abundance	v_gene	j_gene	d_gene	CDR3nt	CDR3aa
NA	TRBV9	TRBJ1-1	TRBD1	TGTGCCAGCAGCGTAGGAGGGAGACAGGGGAAAGCTTTCTTT	CASSVGGRQGKAFF
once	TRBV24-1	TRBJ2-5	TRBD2	TGTGCCACCAGTGAACTAGCGGGAGGAGAGACCCAGTACTTC	CATSELAGGETQYF
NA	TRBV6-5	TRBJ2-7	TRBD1	TGTGCCAGCAGTTACTCGGGACAGGGCTCCTACGAGCAGTACTTC	CASSYSGQGSYEQYF
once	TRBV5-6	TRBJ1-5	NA	TGTGCCAGCAGCTCGGGAGGTAGAAATCAGCCCCAGCATTTT	CASSSGGRNQPQHF
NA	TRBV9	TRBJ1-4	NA	TGTGCCAGCAGCGTGCAGGCAACTAATGAAAAACTGTTTTTT	CASSVQATNEKLFF
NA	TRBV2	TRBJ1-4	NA	TGTGCCAGCAGTGCTCGACAGGTTAGGAGTGAGAGGGCCTGGGGCGAAAAACTGTTTTTT	CASSARQVRSERAWGEKLFF
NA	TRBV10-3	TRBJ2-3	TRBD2	TGTGCCACGACGCCGGGACTAGGTGTAGATACGCAGTATTTT	CATTPGLGVDTQYF
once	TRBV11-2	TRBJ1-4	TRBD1	TGTGCCAGCAGCTTCGCACAGGGGGCGGTCGAAAAACTGTTTTTT	CASSFAQGAVEKLFF
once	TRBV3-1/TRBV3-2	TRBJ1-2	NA	TGTGCCAGCAGCCAGTACAGGGCCAGGGGTGGCTACACCTTC	CASSQYRARGGYTF
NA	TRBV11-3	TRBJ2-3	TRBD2	TGTGCCAGCAGCAGGACTAGCGGGCCTGGCACAGATACGCAGTATTTT	CASSRTSGPGTDTQYF
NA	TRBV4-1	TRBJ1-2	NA	TGCGCCAGCAGCCAAGAAGAGCAGGTCTCTTTTTATGGCTACACCTTC	CASSQEEQVSFYGYTF
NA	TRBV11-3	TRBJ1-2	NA	TGTGCCAGCAGCTTAGATCCGACAGTCTATGGCTACACCTTC	CASSLDPTVYGYTF
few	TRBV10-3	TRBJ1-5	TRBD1	TGTGCCATCAGTTATCCAAGACAGGGGGCGAATCAGCCCCAGCATTTT	CAISYPRQGANQPQHF
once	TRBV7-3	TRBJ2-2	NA	TGTGCCAGCAGCTTAACCCCTGACACCGGGGAGCTGTTTTTT	CASSLTPDTGELFF
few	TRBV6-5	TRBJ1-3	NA	TGTGCCAGCGCAGGTGTCTATGACTCTGGAAACACCATATATTTT	CASAGVYDSGNTIYF
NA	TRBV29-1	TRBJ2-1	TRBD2	TGCAGCGTTGAGATAGCGGGAGGGCCCTATGAGCAGTTCTTC	CSVEIAGGPYEQFF
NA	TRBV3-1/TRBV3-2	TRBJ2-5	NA	TGTGCCAGCAGCCAAGGTGTACTCGGGACCCAGTACTTC	CASSQGVLGTQYF
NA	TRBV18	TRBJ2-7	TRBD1	TGTGCCAGCTCACTGGGACAGGGAGGGCACTACGAGCAGTACTTC	CASSLGQGGHYEQYF
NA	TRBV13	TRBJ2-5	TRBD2	TGTGCCAGCAGCTTGGGGGAGGGACTAGCGGGAGTAGAGACCCAGTACTTC	CASSLGEGLAGVETQYF
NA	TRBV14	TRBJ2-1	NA	TGTGCCAGCAGCCCAAGGACTATGTTTGGTGAGCAGTTCTTC	CASSPRTMFGEQFF
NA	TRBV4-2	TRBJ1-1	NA	TGTGCCAGCAGCCTTGACAGTATGAACACTGAAGCTTTCTTT	CASSLDSMNTEAFF
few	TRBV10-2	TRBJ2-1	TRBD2	TGCGCCAGCAGGAGCGGGAGACGCTACAATGAGCAGTTCTTC	CASRSGRRYNEQFF
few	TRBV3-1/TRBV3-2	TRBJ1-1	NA	TGTGCCAGCAGCCGACTAGGGGAGGAAGCTTTCTTT	CASSRLGEEAFF
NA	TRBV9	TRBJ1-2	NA	TGTGCCAGCGGGCAGGGGACAAACTATGGCTACACCTTC	CASGQGTNYGYTF
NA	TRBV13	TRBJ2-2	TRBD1	TGTGCCAGCAGCCCCGGGACAGGCAACACCGGGGAGCTGTTTTTT	CASSPGTGNTGELFF
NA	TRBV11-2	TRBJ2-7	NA	TGTGCCAGCAGCTTAGATCCAGGGGACTCCTACGAGCAGTACTTC	CASSLDPGDSYEQYF
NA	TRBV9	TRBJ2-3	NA	TGTGCCAGCTCGCTCGGTGTCCGTAGCACAGATACGCAGTATTTT	CASSLGVRSTDTQYF
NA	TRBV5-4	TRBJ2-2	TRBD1	TGTGCCAGCAGCCGCAATAGGGGGCAGGCCGGGGAGCTGTTTTTT	CASSRNRGQAGELFF
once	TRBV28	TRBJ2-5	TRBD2	TGTGCCAGCAGTCTGGGGGGGAGAGAGACCCAGTACTTC	CASSLGGRETQYF
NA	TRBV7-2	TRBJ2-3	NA	TGTGCCAGCAGCTTGTTTCCCCCGGGGACAGATACGCAGTATTTT	CASSLFPPGTDTQYF
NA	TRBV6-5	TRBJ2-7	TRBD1	TGTGCCAGCGACACGGGGACAGAGGGGTACGAGCAGTACTTC	CASDTGTEGYEQYF
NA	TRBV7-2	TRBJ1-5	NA	TGTGCCAGCAGCTTAATCGCGGGCACAGCAAGCAATCAGCCCCAGCATTTT	CASSLIAGTASNQPQHF
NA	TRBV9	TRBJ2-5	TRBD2	TGTGCCAGCAGTCATCCACTAGCGGGAGAAGGGTGGGAGACCCAGTACTTC	CASSHPLAGEGWETQYF
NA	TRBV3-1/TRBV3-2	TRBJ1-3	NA	TGTGCCAGCATCGGTGGTGGAAACACCATATATTTT	CASIGGGNTIYF
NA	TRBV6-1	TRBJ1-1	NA	TGTGCCAGCAGTGACCCTCGAGGGTGGGGAGCTTTCTTT	CASSDPRGWGAFF
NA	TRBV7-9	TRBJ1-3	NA	TGTGCCAGCAGCTCCGGGCCTCAAAGCGGGAACACCATATATTTT	CASSSGPQSGNTIYF
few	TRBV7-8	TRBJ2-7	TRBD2	TGTGCCAGCAGCTTAGGGTACAGCGGGAGGGCCGGATTGTTGTCCTACGAGCAGTACTTC	CASSLGYSGRAGLLSYEQYF
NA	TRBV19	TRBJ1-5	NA	TGTGCCAGTAGTATGAGGTCGGGGCAGCCCCAGCATTTT	CASSMRSGQPQHF
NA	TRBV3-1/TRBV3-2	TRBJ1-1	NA	TGTGCCAGCAGCCAAGACCCCCGGGATACCGGGGGCACTGAAGCTTTCTTT	CASSQDPRDTGGTEAFF
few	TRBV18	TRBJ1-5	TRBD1	TGTGCCAGCTCACGGTCGGGACAGGGAGGCAATCAGCCCCAGCATTTT	CASSRSGQGGNQPQHF
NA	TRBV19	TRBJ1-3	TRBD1	TGTGCCAGTAGTATAGTAGGGGGCGCGGGAAACACCATATATTTT	CASSIVGGAGNTIYF
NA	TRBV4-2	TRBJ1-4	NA	TGTGCCAGCAGCCAAGACGGAGGTAATGAAAAACTGTTTTTT	CASSQDGGNEKLFF